This entry lists 17 T cell receptor beta chains sequenced from one sample in a study of T cell repertoires in cytomegalovirus infection. TCRdb used MiXCR to reprocess the reads, holding one entry per CDR3 protein. The table has roughly 200,000 distinct CDR3 sequences, about 15% seen once. Sequenced input: CD8+ T cells from PBMCs. The receptors derive from a human donor in good health (CMV status not recorded). Some clones in this sample may be carry-over from other donors' samples.

This chain links TRBV18 with TRBJ1-3; D is perhaps TRBD1 (5 bases). CDR1 is KGHSH, CDR2 LQKENI, per germline. V lost 2 bases to trimming and J lost 4 bases, with 12 bases between them. The CDR3 covers 15 residues. The chain's CDR3 is CASSPFVTEGNTIYF. The CDR3 bases are TGTGCCAGCTCACCATTCGTGACAGAAGGAAACACCATATATTTT.

This chain joins TRBV14 and TRBJ2-3, with TRBD1 matching over 7 bases. The CDR3 loop spans 16 amino acids. Germline values: CDR1 SGHDN, CDR2 FVKESK. The V gene end was trimmed by 3 bases and the J gene end by 3 bases; junction bases not matched to a gene: 9. CDR3: CASSHQQGRPTDTQYF. For the CDR3, the DNA is TGTGCCAGCAGCCACCAACAGGGGCGGCCGACAGATACGCAGTATTTT.

This clonotype was seen only once. The chain uses TRBV6-1 and TRBJ2-1, with unresolved D. V lost 7 bases and J 1 base, leaving 5 bases between the germline ends. This CDR3 region has 12 residues. Per germline, CDR1 MNHNS and CDR2 SASEGT. The CDR3 sequence is CASTGSYNEQFF. CDR3 DNA sequence: TGTGCCAGCACTGGTTCCTACAATGAGCAGTTCTTC.

This clonotype came up a few times. The CDR3 here is CASSSRTANYGYTF. The DNA for the CDR3 is TGTGCCAGCAGCTCAAGAACGGCCAACTATGGCTACACCTTC. This chain connects TRBV5-5 to TRBJ1-2; the D is unclear. Trimming left V 3 bases short and J 2 bases short, with 11 bases between. Per the germline V gene, CDR1 is SGHKS and CDR2 is YYEKEE (reference sequence). The CDR3 is 14 residues long.

This clonotype was recorded a few times. This chain links TRBV7-9 with TRBJ2-3; D uncertain. Per the germline V gene, CDR1 is SEHNR and CDR2 is FQNEAQ (reference sequence). Between the trimmed V and J ends, which lost 5 bases and 0 bases, there was a span of 12 bases. The CDR3 contains 15 residues. The CDR3 reads CASSRRPDSTDTQYF. Here the CDR3 DNA reads TGTGCCAGCAGCCGACGACCCGACAGCACAGATACGCAGTATTTT.

V and J are TRBV20-1 and TRBJ1-5; 9 nucleotides align to TRBD1. In germline, CDR1 is DFQATT, CDR2 SNEGSKA (reference sequence). The CDR3 has 15 amino acids. Trimming at V came to 2 bases and at J to 7 bases, leaving 9 bases not matched to a gene. CDR3 DNA: TGCAGTGCTAGAACCCGGACAGGGGCGAGCCAGCCCCAGCATTTT. Translated, it gives CSARTRTGASQPQHF.

The chain employs TRBV28 and TRBJ2-3; TRBD1 is a possible D gene (6 bases). The V end lost 1 base, the J end lost 2 bases, and 10 bases lay between the germline ends. The length of the CDR3 is 15 residues. Per germline, CDR1 MDHEN and CDR2 SYDVKM. The CDR3 spells CASSLSGDPTDTQYF. CDR3 in DNA: TGTGCCAGCAGTTTATCAGGGGACCCCACAGATACGCAGTATTTT.

The table lists this clonotype with a few counts. This sequence joins TRBV13 and TRBJ2-3; 7 bases are shared with TRBD2. The CDR3 is 16 residues long. CDR1 PRHDT and CDR2 FYEKMQ come from the germline V gene (reference sequence). V dropped 5 bases and J dropped 3; count of bases not matched to a gene: 11. The CDR3 DNA reads as TGTGCCAGCAGCCCAAGTTGGCGGGGAGGGACAGATACGCAGTATTTT. Protein: CASSPSWRGGTDTQYF.

This clonotype was counted between two and nine times. The chain uses TRBV4-1 and TRBJ1-1; maybe TRBD1 (5 bases). The CDR3 length is 12 residues. Germline CDR1 is MGHRA and CDR2 is YSYEKL. Trimming shortened V by 5 bases and J by 8 bases, and 12 bases separated the two germline ends. Here the CDR3 DNA reads TGCGCCAGCAGCGACTCGACAGCAGAAGCTTTCTTT. This sequence encodes CASSDSTAEAFF.

This clonotype has more than one count but fewer than ten. The chain has TRBV4-1 and TRBJ2-1, with TRBD2 as a possible D gene (6 bases). CDR1 is MGHRA and CDR2 is YSYEKL in the germline V gene. The CDR3 has 16 amino acids. V lost 0 bases, J lost 5 bases, and 14 bases lay in between. The CDR3 DNA reads as TGCGCCAGCAGCCAAGAAGCCGGGGGTCTCGACAATGAGCAGTTCTTC. Residues: CASSQEAGGLDNEQFF.

The rearrangement uses TRBV12-3 or TRBV12-4 and TRBJ2-3; TRBD1 aligns across 8 bases. V was clipped by 4 bases and J by 5 bases; unmatched bases: 8. The CDR3 consists of 15 residues. CDR3 region: CASSSAGTGKDTQYF. In DNA, the CDR3 is TGTGCCAGCAGTTCCGCCGGGACAGGCAAAGATACGCAGTATTTT.

The chain couples TRBV7-9 to TRBJ1-1; perhaps TRBD1 as D (5 bases). The germline gives CDR1 SEHNR, CDR2 FQNEAQ (reference sequence). The CDR3 length is 13 residues. Trimming stripped 8 bases from V and 4 bases from J, with 14 bases between. The CDR3 region has the DNA TGTGCCAGCGCATCCCCGGGACCCACTGAAGCTTTCTTT. Protein: CASASPGPTEAFF.

A few counts support this clonotype. The J gene is TRBJ1-4, the V gene TRBV6-6; D gene ambiguous. The CDR3 is 15 residues long. Germline CDR1 reads MNHNY; CDR2 reads SVGAGI (reference sequence). Trimming removed 3 bases from V and 5 bases from J, with 13 bases in between. The CDR3 DNA follows: TGTGCCAGCAGTTATCTTCCGGACTCAAATGAAAAACTGTTTTTT. Translated, it gives CASSYLPDSNEKLFF.

This clonotype has only a few counts. The V and J genes are TRBV7-9 and TRBJ1-4; D perhaps matches TRBD1 (5 bases). The CDR3 consists of 13 residues. Trimming stripped 3 bases from V and 7 bases from J, with 9 bases between. Germline CDR1 is SEHNR and CDR2 is FQNEAQ (reference sequence). Written as DNA, the CDR3 is TGTGCCAGCAGCTTGGGACGGGTTGAAAAACTGTTTTTT. This translates into CASSLGRVEKLFF.

The J gene is TRBJ2-5, the V gene TRBV7-9; 8 bases are shared with TRBD2. The CDR3 has 14 residues. Germline values: CDR1 SEHNR, CDR2 FQNEAQ (reference sequence). Trimming cost V 6 bases and J 1 base; bases outside gene matches: 4. CDR3 DNA sequence: TGTGCCAGCAGTCGGGGGGGGAGCCAAGAGACCCAGTACTTC. Protein: CASSRGGSQETQYF. The whole variable domain, filled in from reference TRBV7-9 and TRBJ2-5, reads DTGVSQNPRHKITKRGQNVTFRCDPISEHNRLYWYRQTLGQGPEFLTYFQNEAQLEKSRLLSDRFSAERPKGSFSTLEIQRTEQGDSAMYLCASSRGGSQETQYFGPGTRLLVL.

The J gene is TRBJ2-7, the V gene TRBV5-5; D remains unclear. There are 15 residues in the CDR3. Trimming cost V 1 base and J 5 bases, with 16 bases left between them. In germline, CDR1 is SGHKS, CDR2 YYEKEE (reference sequence). The CDR3 is CASSLTGRGLDEQYF. CDR3 DNA: TGTGCCAGCAGCTTGACTGGCCGCGGCTTGGACGAGCAGTACTTC.

This chain uses TRBV7-9 with TRBJ2-1; D perhaps matches TRBD1 (6 bases). This CDR3 contains 13 residues. The V gene lost 5 bases and the J gene lost 8 bases, with 13 bases spanning the gap. Germline V gene lookup returns CDR1 SEHNR and CDR2 FQNEAQ (reference sequence). As DNA, the CDR3 is TGTGCCAGCAGCGGGCGACAGGTGGATGAGCAGTTCTTC. This codes for CASSGRQVDEQFF.